The rows below give T cell receptor beta chains drawn from one sample of a study of cytomegalovirus exposure and HLA in healthy donors. Method: immunoSEQ multiplex PCR; TCRdb's copy keeps in-frame clones and lacks some. Found here are some 90,000 clones, approximately 75% of them singletons; the top ten hold 12% to 15%. Sequencing was done on a sample of PBMCs. Every receptor here comes from an older woman in good health and CMV-seropositive. Each CDR3 is given with its conserved first and last residue.

V gene	CDR3 length	CDR3 protein
TRBV5-8	15	CASSARDRGPGELFF
TRBV6-6	14	CASSYSTSRQPQHF
TRBV2	13	CASTGTRGETQYF
TRBV11-2	18	CASSLWSWGQGAGDTIYF
TRBV19	16	CASSLGGAGRFQPQHF
TRBV2	15	CASSPRQVGTDTQYF
TRBV5-6	13	CASSLGAREKLFF
TRBV6-5	12	CANRQSSYEQYF
TRBV27	16	CASSLLSAAGGQPQHF
TRBV11-1	13	CASSPGQEETQYF
TRBV7-9	14	CASSIRDSKDEAFF
TRBV4-1	15	CASSQGGGGNQPQHF
TRBV7-2	15	CASSQGPPGGNTIYF
TRBV19	15	CASSTRQGPTYGYTF
TRBV7-3	15	CASSITGSSGNTIYF
TRBV6-1	15	CASSGTGANTGELFF
TRBV2	13	CASQEGSTDTQYF
TRBV6-1	14	CASSAARGAYEQYF
TRBV7-8	14	CASSPTGGSQPQHF
TRBV7-3	18	CASSLSGTSGGAGYEQFF
TRBV5-1	14	CASSLQGALTEAFF
TRBV5-6	14	CASSLGQGTTEAFF
TRBV10-3	14	CAIRSRQMNTEAFF
TRBV5-5	14	CASSLPGANYGYTF
TRBV2	18	CASSRRASGRAPTDTQYF
TRBV4-1	16	CASSLDQGGVNSPLHF
TRBV19	15	CASSSSRLYTGELFF
TRBV15	16	CATSRGTATNTGELFF
TRBV29-1	16	CSVEGAPGLDAYEQFF
TRBV5-4	19	CASSLDSGTTAIAKNIQYF
TRBV7-2	15	CASSRQGGNTGELFF
TRBV27	17	CASSLRLGLAEQYEQYF
TRBV5-4	15	CASSPLQGTPTEQYF
TRBV11-2	15	CASSNRGTSSYEQYF
TRBV6-6	13	CASSYRHGLGYTF
TRBV30	12	CAWGGAGQPQHF